The 5 T cell receptor beta chains presented below share a single source sample, sequenced in a study of type 1 and type 2 diabetes patients. Genomic DNA was the PCR template. Multiplex PCR with 30 forward and 13 reverse primers amplified the TCR beta CDR3. Using its own MiXCR run on the multiplex PCR reads, TCRdb lists one record per CDR3 protein. The sample comprises fewer than 300,000 distinct CDR3 sequences, 40% to 50% of which are singletons, and roughly an eighth rests with the top ten. Specimen: peripheral blood mononuclear cells (PBMCs). These receptors originate from a man aged 18 to 30 with type 2 diabetes.

This chain joins TRBV24-1 and TRBJ2-5; 9 bases fit TRBD1. V lost 9 bases to trimming and J lost 2 bases; unmatched junction nucleotides: 0. The V gene's germline CDR1 is KGHDR and CDR2 SFDVKD. This CDR3 comprises 12 residues. For the CDR3, the DNA is TGTGCCACCGGACAGGGGCAAGAGACCCAGTACTTC. Residues: CATGQGQETQYF.

This clonotype has more than one count but fewer than ten. The chain has TRBV2 and TRBJ1-1; a weak D match, TRBD1 (5 bases). The V end was cut by 3 bases, the J end by 11 bases, with 13 bases between. CDR3 length equals 12 residues. The germline CDR1 and CDR2 sequences are SNHLY and FYNNEI. CDR3 loop: CASSEGLPWAFF. CDR3 bases: TGTGCCAGCAGTGAGGGACTCCCGTGGGCTTTCTTT.

J is TRBJ2-3 and V is TRBV6-1; D unresolved. The germline V and J ends were trimmed by 5 bases and 0 bases, with 9 bases remaining between them. CDR3 length: 14 amino acids. Per the germline V gene, CDR1 is MNHNS and CDR2 is SASEGT. CDR3 coding DNA: TGTGCCAGCAGTCTAACCACTAGCACAGATACGCAGTATTTT. As protein: CASSLTTSTDTQYF.

The table lists this clonotype with a few counts. V is TRBV6-2 or TRBV6-3 and J is TRBJ2-5; TRBD1 matches 9 bases. With 6 bases clipped from V and 3 bases from J, the junction kept 5 bases outside the gene matches. Germline lookup yields CDR1 MNHEY and CDR2 SVGEGT. The CDR3 has 14 amino acids. CDR3 sequence reads: CASRAWTGEETQYF. The CDR3 nucleotides read TGTGCCAGCAGAGCCTGGACAGGGGAAGAGACCCAGTACTTC.

The chain is built from TRBV7-8 and TRBJ1-1; weak D call: TRBD1 (5 bases). The CDR3 consists of 12 residues. CDR1 SGHVS and CDR2 FQNEAQ come from the germline V gene. Trimming shortened V by 2 bases and J by 6 bases, and 7 bases separated the two germline ends. DNA of the CDR3: TGTGCCAGCAGCTTAAACAGGCCTGAAGCTTTCTTT. Its translation is CASSLNRPEAFF.